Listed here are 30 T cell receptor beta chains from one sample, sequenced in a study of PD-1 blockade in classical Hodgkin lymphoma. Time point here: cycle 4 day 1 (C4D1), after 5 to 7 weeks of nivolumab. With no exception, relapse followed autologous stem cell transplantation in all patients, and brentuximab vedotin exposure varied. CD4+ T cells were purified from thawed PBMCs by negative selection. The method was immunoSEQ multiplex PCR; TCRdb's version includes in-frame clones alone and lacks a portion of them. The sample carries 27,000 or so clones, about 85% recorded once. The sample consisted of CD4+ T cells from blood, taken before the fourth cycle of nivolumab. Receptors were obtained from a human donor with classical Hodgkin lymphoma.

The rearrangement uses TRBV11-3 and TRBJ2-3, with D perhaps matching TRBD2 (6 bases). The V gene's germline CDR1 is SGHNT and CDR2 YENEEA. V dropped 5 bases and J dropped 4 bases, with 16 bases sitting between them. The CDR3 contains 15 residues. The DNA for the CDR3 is TGTGCCAGCAGCCGAAGCGGGTCTCAGGCAGATACGCAGTATTTT. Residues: CASSRSGSQADTQYF.

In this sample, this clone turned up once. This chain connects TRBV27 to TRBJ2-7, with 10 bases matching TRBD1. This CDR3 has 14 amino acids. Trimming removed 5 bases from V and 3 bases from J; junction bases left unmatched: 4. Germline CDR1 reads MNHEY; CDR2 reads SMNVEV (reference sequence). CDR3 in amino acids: CASSGRTGGYEQYF. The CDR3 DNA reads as TGTGCCAGCAGTGGTCGGACAGGGGGCTACGAGCAGTACTTC.

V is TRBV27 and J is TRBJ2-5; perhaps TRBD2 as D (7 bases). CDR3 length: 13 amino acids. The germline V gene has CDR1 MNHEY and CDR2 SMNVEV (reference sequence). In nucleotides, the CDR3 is TGTGCAACCGCTCGGGGGGCGCGGGAGACCCAGTACTTC. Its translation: CATARGARETQYF.

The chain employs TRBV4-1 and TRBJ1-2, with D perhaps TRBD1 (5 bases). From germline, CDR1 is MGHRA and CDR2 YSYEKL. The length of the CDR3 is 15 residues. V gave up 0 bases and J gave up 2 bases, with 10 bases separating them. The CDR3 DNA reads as TGCGCCAGCAGCCAAGAGTCAGGGAGAAACTATGGCTACACCTTC. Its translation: CASSQESGRNYGYTF.

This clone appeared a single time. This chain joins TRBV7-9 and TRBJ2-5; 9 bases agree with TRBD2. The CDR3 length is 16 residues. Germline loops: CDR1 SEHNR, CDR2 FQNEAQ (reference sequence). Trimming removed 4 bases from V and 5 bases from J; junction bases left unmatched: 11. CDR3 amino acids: CASSSPGGRVGETQYF. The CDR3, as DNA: TGTGCCAGCAGCTCCCCCGGCGGGAGGGTAGGCGAGACCCAGTACTTC.

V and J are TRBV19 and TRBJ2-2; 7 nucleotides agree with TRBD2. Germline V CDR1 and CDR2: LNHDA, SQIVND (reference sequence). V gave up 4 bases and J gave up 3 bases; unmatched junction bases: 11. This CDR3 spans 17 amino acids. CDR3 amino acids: CASSKGGSRTDTGELFF. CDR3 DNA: TGTGCCAGTAGTAAGGGCGGGAGTCGAACCGACACCGGGGAGCTGTTTTTT.

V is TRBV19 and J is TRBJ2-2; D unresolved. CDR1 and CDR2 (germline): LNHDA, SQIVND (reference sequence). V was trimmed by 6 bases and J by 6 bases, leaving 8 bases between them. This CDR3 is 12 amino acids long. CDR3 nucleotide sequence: TGTGCCAGTAGCGCATTGGCCGGGGAGCTGTTTTTT. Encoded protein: CASSALAGELFF. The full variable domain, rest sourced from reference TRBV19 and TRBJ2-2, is DGGITQSPKYLFRKEGQNVTLSCEQNLNHDAMYWYRQDPGQGLRLIYYSQIVNDFQKGDIAEGYSVSREKKESFPLTVTSAQKNPTAFYLCASSALAGELFFGEGSRLTVL.

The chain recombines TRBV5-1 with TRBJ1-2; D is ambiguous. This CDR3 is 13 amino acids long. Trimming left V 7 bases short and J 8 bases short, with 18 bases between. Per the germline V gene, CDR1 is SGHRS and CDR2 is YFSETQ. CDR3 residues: CASSSETQEGYTF. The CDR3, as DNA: TGCGCCAGCTCCTCTGAGACCCAAGAGGGCTACACCTTC.

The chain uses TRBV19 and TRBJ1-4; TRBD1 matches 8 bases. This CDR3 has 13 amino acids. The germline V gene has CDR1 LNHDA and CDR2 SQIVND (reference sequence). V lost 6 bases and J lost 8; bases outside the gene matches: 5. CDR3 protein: CASSPRDREKLFF. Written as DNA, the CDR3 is TGTGCCAGTAGCCCCCGGGACAGGGAAAAACTGTTTTTT.

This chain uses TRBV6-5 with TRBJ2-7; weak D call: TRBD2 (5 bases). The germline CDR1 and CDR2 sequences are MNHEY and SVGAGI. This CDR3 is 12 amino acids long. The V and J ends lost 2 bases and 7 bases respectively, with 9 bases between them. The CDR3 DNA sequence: TGTGCCAGCAGTTACACACTAGGAGAGCAGTACTTC. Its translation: CASSYTLGEQYF.

The CDR3 sequence: CSADRDSTDTQYF. In DNA, the CDR3 is TGCAGCGCTGACCGGGACAGCACAGATACGCAGTATTTT. V gene TRBV29-1 combines with J gene TRBJ2-3; D may match TRBD1 or TRBD2 (5 bases each). This CDR3 has 13 amino acids. Trimming took 7 bases from V and 0 from J, leaving 11 bases between them. Germline CDR1 reads SQVTM; CDR2 reads ANQGSEA.

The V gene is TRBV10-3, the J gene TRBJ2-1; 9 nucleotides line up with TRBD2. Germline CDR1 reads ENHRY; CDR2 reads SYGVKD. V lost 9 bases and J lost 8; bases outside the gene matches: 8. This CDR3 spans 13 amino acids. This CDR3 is CAISQREEHEQFF. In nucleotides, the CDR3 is TGTGCCATTTCTCAGCGGGAGGAGCATGAGCAGTTCTTC.

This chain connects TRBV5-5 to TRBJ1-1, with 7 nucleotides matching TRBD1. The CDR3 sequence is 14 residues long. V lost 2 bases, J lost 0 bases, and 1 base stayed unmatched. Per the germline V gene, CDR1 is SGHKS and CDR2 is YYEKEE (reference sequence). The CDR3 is CASSLGTVNTEAFF. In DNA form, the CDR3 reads TGTGCCAGCAGCTTAGGGACAGTGAACACTGAAGCTTTCTTT.

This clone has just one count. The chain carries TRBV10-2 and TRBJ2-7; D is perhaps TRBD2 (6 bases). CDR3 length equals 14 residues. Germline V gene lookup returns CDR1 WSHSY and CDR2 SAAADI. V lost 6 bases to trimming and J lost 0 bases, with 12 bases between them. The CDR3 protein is CASREIGGSYEQYF. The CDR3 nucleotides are TGCGCCAGCAGAGAAATCGGGGGCTCCTACGAGCAGTACTTC.

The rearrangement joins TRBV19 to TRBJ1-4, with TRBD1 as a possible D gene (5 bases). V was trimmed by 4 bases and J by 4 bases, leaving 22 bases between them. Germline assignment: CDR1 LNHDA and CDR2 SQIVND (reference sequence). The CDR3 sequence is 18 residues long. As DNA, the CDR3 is TGTGCCAGTAGTAACACCGGGACCCATTGGGCCCATAATGAAAAACTGTTTTTT. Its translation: CASSNTGTHWAHNEKLFF. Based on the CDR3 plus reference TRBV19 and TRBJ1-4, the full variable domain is DGGITQSPKYLFRKEGQNVTLSCEQNLNHDAMYWYRQDPGQGLRLIYYSQIVNDFQKGDIAEGYSVSREKKESFPLTVTSAQKNPTAFYLCASSNTGTHWAHNEKLFFGSGTQLSVL.

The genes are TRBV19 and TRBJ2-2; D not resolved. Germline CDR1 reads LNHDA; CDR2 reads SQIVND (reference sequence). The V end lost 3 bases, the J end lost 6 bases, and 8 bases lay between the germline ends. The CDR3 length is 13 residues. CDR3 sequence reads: CASSMGRAGELFF. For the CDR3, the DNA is TGTGCCAGTAGTATGGGTCGAGCCGGGGAGCTGTTTTTT.

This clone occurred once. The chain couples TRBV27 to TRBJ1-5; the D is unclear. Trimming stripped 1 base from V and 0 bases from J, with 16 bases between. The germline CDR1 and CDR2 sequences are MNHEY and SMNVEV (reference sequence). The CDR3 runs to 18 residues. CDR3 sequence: CASSLFFEGQHSNQPQHF. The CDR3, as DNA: TGTGCCAGCAGTTTATTCTTTGAAGGTCAACATAGCAATCAGCCCCAGCATTTT.

The CDR3 here is CATTAQGQGNSPLHF. CDR3 nucleotides: TGTGCCACCACCGCACAAGGACAGGGTAATTCACCCCTCCACTTT. The chain recombines TRBV6-6 with TRBJ1-6; 8 bases match TRBD1. CDR3 length: 15 amino acids. The trim removed 10 bases at V and 6 bases at J, leaving 11 bases unmatched. CDR1 and CDR2 (germline): MNHNY, SVGAGI (reference sequence).

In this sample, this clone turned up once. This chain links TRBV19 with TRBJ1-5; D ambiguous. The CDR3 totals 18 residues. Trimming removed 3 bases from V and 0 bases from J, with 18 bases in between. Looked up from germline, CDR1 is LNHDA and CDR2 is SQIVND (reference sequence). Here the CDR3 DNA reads TGTGCCAGTAGTATCGGGAGTGGGGTAGCTTATAGCAATCAGCCCCAGCATTTT. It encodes CASSIGSGVAYSNQPQHF.

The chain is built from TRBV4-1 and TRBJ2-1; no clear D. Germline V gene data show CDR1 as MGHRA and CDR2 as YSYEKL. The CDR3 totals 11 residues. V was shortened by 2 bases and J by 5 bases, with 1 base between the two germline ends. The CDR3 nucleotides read TGCGCCAGCAGCCAAAACAATGAGCAGTTCTTC. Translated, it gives CASSQNNEQFF.

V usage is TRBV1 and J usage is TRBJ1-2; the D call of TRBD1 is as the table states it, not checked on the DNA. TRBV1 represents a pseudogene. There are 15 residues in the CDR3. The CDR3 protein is CTSSQAQGANYGYTF. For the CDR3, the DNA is TGCACCAGCAGCCAAGCACAAGGGGCTAACTATGGCTACACCTTC.

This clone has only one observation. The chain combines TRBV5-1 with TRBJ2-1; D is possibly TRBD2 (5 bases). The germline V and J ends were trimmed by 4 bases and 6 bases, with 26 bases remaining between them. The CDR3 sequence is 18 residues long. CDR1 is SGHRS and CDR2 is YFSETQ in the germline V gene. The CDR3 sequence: CASSLGPAGGNFGNEQFF. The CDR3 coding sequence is TGCGCCAGCAGCCTTGGACCAGCTGGAGGTAATTTCGGCAATGAGCAGTTCTTC.

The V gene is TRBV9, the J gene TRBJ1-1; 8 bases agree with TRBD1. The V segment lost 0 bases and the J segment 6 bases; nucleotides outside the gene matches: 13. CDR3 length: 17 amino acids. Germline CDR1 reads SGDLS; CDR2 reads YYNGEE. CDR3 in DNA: TGTGCCAGCAGCGTAGGCGTACCGAGACAGGGGTACCCTGAAGCTTTCTTT. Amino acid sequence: CASSVGVPRQGYPEAFF.

The CDR3 protein is CASKGGDLAKNIQYF. For the CDR3, the DNA is TGCGCCAGCAAAGGGGGGGATCTAGCCAAAAACATTCAGTACTTC. The genes are TRBV5-1 and TRBJ2-4, with a weak D call TRBD2 (7 bases). The V end lost 6 bases, the J end lost 0 bases, and 13 bases lay between the germline ends. The CDR3 totals 15 residues. CDR1 and CDR2 from the germline V gene are SGHRS and YFSETQ.

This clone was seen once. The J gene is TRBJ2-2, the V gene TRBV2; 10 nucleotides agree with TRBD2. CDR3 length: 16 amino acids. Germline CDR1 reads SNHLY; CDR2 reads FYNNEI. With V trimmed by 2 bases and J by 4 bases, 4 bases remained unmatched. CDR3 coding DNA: TGTGCCAGCAGTGAACGTTCTAGCGGGAGCACCGGGGAGCTGTTTTTT. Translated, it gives CASSERSSGSTGELFF.

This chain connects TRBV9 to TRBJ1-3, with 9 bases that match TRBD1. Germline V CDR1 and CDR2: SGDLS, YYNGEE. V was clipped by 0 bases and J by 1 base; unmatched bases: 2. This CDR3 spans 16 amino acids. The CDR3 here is CASSVVGTGSGNTIYF. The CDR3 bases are TGTGCCAGCAGCGTAGTCGGGACAGGGTCTGGAAACACCATATATTTT.

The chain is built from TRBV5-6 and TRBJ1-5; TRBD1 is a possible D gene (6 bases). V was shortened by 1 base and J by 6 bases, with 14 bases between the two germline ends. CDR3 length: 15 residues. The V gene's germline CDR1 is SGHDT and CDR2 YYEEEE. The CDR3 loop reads CASSLQGTTSQPQHF. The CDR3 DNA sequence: TGTGCCAGCAGCTTGCAGGGGACGACAAGTCAGCCCCAGCATTTT.

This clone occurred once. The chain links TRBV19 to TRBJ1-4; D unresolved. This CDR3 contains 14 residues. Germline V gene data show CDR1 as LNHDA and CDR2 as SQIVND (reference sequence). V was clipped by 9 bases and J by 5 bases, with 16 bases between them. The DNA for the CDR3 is TGTGCCAGCAAATTTAGGGAAGTCAATGAAAAACTGTTTTTT. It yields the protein CASKFREVNEKLFF.

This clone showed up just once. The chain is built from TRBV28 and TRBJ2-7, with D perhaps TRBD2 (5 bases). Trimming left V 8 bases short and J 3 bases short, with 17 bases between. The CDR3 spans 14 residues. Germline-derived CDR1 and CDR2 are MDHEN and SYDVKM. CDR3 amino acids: CASERSDGIYEQYF. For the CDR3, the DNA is TGTGCCAGCGAAAGATCGGACGGGATCTACGAGCAGTACTTC. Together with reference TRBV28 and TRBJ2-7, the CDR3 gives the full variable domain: DVKVTQSSRYLVKRTGEKVFLECVQDMDHENMFWYRQDPGLGLRLIYFSYDVKMKEKGDIPEGYSVSREKKERFSLILESASTNQTSMYLCASERSDGIYEQYFGPGTRLTVT.

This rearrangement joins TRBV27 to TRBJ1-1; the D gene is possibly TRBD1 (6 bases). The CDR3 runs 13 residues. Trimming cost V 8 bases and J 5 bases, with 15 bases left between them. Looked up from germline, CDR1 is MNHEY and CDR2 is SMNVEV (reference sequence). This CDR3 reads CASPRDMGTEAFF. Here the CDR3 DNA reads TGTGCCAGCCCCCGGGACATGGGGACTGAAGCTTTCTTT.